Listed below are T cell receptor beta chains from one sample, sequenced in a study of human T cells and chemical hapten exposure. TCRdb re-called the RACE reads with MiXCR, one entry per CDR3 protein. The data contain some 83,000 distinct CDR3 sequences, about 10% of them singletons. The material was whole blood, obtained in connection with sensitization to the hapten diphenylcyclopropenone (DPC). These receptors were taken from a woman aged 50 to 60 with alopecia areata. Some clones in this sample may be carry-over from other donors' samples. CDR3s include the opening cysteine and the closing phenylalanine or tryptophan. The D gene is left open where the match is weak. Clone size is shown for a subset of rows, as once, few, many or a class of expanded clone.

>TRBJ2-1|NA|12|NA|TRBV20-1
TGCAGTGCTAGGCCTAGTTACAATGAGCAGTTCTTC
CSARPSYNEQFF
>TRBJ1-2|NA|11|few|TRBV5-4
TGTGCCAGCAGCACTGGCTATGGCTACACCTTC
CASSTGYGYTF
>TRBJ2-2|TRBD2|13|NA|TRBV6-1
TGTGCCAGCGGTTGGGGGGGCACCGGGGAGCTGTTTTTT
CASGWGGTGELFF
>TRBJ2-2|NA|15|few|TRBV28
TGTGCCAGCACCCTATCAACCGAGAACACCGGGGAGCTGTTTTTT
CASTLSTENTGELFF
>TRBJ2-7|TRBD1|14|many|TRBV29-1
TGCAGCGTTGAAGATCTGGCAGGGGGCTACGAGCAGTACTTC
CSVEDLAGGYEQYF
>TRBJ2-1|NA|13|few|TRBV20-1
TGCAGTGCTCCCGGCTATACTTACAATGAGCAGTTCTTC
CSAPGYTYNEQFF
>TRBJ1-1|TRBD1|14|NA|TRBV28
TGTGCCAGCAGGGAATTTGGACAGGCCCGTGAAGCTTTCTTT
CASREFGQAREAFF
>TRBJ1-1|NA|8|few|TRBV2
TGTGCCAGCAGTGAAGCTTTCTTT
CASSEAFF
>TRBJ2-3|NA|13|few|TRBV6-5
TGTGCCAGCAGCTTACAGGTGGGAGATACGCAGTATTTT
CASSLQVGDTQYF
>TRBJ1-1|NA|15|NA|TRBV2
TGTGCCAGCAGTGAAGCGCTTCTTTCGAACACTGAAGCTTTCTTT
CASSEALLSNTEAFF
>TRBJ1-6|TRBD1|14|few|TRBV2
TGTGCCAGCAGGGTTCAGGGGGCTAATTCACCCCTCCACTTT
CASRVQGANSPLHF
>TRBJ1-6|NA|15|few|TRBV19
TGTGCCAGTAAGGTAGACAACAGCCAGGCCCAACCCCTCCACTTT
CASKVDNSQAQPLHF
>TRBJ2-7|NA|14|many|TRBV2
TGTGCCAGCACCCAAAGTGGCCGGACCTACGAGCAGTACTTC
CASTQSGRTYEQYF
>TRBJ2-7|NA|15|few|TRBV6-5
TGTGCCAGCAGCCAAAGAAGCTCAGGTCATGGCGAGCAGTACTTC
CASSQRSSGHGEQYF
>TRBJ2-3|NA|17|NA|TRBV18
TGTGCCAGCTCACCATCGGGGAGAGTCTCTGGCACAGATACGCAGTATTTT
CASSPSGRVSGTDTQYF
>TRBJ2-6|NA|15|NA|TRBV18
TGTGCCAGCTCAGGACGAAATTCTGGGGCCAACGTCCTGACTTTC
CASSGRNSGANVLTF
>TRBJ1-3|NA|14|few|TRBV2
TGTGCCAGCAGTGAAAGGGGTTCTGGAAACACCATATATTTT
CASSERGSGNTIYF
>TRBJ2-5|TRBD2|16|few|TRBV7-9
TGTGCCAGCAGCCCAGGAGCGGGGGCCATACAAGAGACCCAGTACTTC
CASSPGAGAIQETQYF
>TRBJ2-1|NA|13|many|TRBV11-2
TGTGCCAGCAGCTTAGATGTCCCGAATGAGCAGTTCTTC
CASSLDVPNEQFF
>TRBJ2-1|TRBD2|17|NA|TRBV4-2
TGTGCCAGCAGCCAGGTCAGTGAGCGGGGGATCTACAATGAGCAGTTCTTC
CASSQVSERGIYNEQFF
>TRBJ1-5|NA|13|few|TRBV9
TGTGCCAGCAGCGTAGGGCGCAATCAGCCCCAGCATTTT
CASSVGRNQPQHF
>TRBJ2-7|NA|16|many|TRBV3-1
TGTGCCAGCAGCCAAGGGGGTCGCCTGACCTTGGGAGAGCAGTACTTC
CASSQGGRLTLGEQYF
>TRBJ1-5|TRBD1|14|NA|TRBV28
TGTGCCAGCAGTTCAGGGGGCGAAATCAAGCCCCAGCATTTT
CASSSGGEIKPQHF
>TRBJ1-2|NA|13|NA|TRBV3-1
TGTGCCAGCAGCCAAGGGGGTATCTATGGCTACACCTTC
CASSQGGIYGYTF
>TRBJ2-3|NA|12|few|TRBV29-1
TGCAGCTATGAGGACAGTTCAGATACGCAGTATTTT
CSYEDSSDTQYF
>TRBJ1-5|NA|15|few|TRBV19
TGTGCCAGTAGTATCCCAGATAATAGCAATCAGCCCCAGCATTTT
CASSIPDNSNQPQHF
>TRBJ2-7|NA|11|NA|TRBV28
TGTGCCAGCAGTACCTCCTACGAGCAGTACTTC
CASSTSYEQYF
>TRBJ2-3|NA|13|few|TRBV9
TGTGCCAGCAGCGTAGTCTACACAGATACGCAGTATTTT
CASSVVYTDTQYF
>TRBJ2-7|NA|14|NA|TRBV28
TGTGCCAGCATGGATCCGGGACCCTTGGGGGAGCAGTACTTC
CASMDPGPLGEQYF
>TRBJ2-1|NA|13|NA|TRBV7-9
TGTGCCAGCAGCTTAGACGGAGTCAATGAGCAGTTCTTC
CASSLDGVNEQFF
>TRBJ2-1|TRBD2|14|many|TRBV6-6
TGTGCCAGCAGAACTAGCGGGGGTATCGATGAGCAGTTCTTC
CASRTSGGIDEQFF
>TRBJ1-2|NA|14|many|TRBV18
TGTGCCAGCTCACCCGGAATAGCAAACTATGGCTACACCTTC
CASSPGIANYGYTF
>TRBJ1-5|NA|13|NA|TRBV28
TGTGCCAGCAGTTTGATCCACAATCAGCCCCAGCATTTT
CASSLIHNQPQHF
>TRBJ2-3|NA|14|few|TRBV7-2
TGTGCCAGCCTGGCGGGGAGGTTGCGAGATACGCAGTATTTT
CASLAGRLRDTQYF
>TRBJ1-2|NA|13|NA|TRBV3-1
TGTGCCAGCAGCCTCAAGAGTACCTATGGCTACACCTTC
CASSLKSTYGYTF
>TRBJ2-3|NA|15|many|TRBV20-1
TGCAGTGCACCCACAGGGTATAGTTCCCCAGATACGCAGTATTTT
CSAPTGYSSPDTQYF
>TRBJ1-2|NA|14|few|TRBV7-8
TGTGCCAGCAGCTTAGCCAGGCCTGGCTATGGCTACACCTTC
CASSLARPGYGYTF
>TRBJ2-7|TRBD1|14|few|TRBV6-2/TRBV6-3
TGTGCCAGCAGGGGGACAGGAGGCACCTACGAGCAGTACTTC
CASRGTGGTYEQYF
>TRBJ2-5|NA|13|NA|TRBV11-2
TGTGCCAGCAGCTTATACCGCCAAGAGACCCAGTACTTC
CASSLYRQETQYF
>TRBJ1-4|NA|15|NA|TRBV12-3/TRBV12-4
TGTGCCAGCAGTTTACCAGCGGGGTTGGCGGAAAAACTGTTTTTT
CASSLPAGLAEKLFF
>TRBJ1-1|NA|14|few|TRBV12-3/TRBV12-4
TGTGCCAGTGACTCAGGTTTAAGAAGGACTGAGGCTTTCTTT
CASDSGLRRTEAFF
>TRBJ2-2|NA|13|NA|TRBV5-1
TGCGCCAGCAGCTTGGTAGGGGCCGGGGAGCTGTTTTTT
CASSLVGAGELFF
>TRBJ1-6|TRBD1|13|few|TRBV15
TGTGCCACCTCCCGACAGGGGGATTCACCCCTCCACTTT
CATSRQGDSPLHF
>TRBJ1-4|NA|14|NA|TRBV29-1
TGCAGCGTTGAGGTGGCGGGAGGGATTGAAAAACTGTTTTTT
CSVEVAGGIEKLFF
>TRBJ1-2|TRBD1|13|NA|TRBV6-5
TGTGCCAGCAGTTACGGACAGGTTAATGGCTACACCTTC
CASSYGQVNGYTF
>TRBJ2-1|NA|15|NA|TRBV4-1
TGCGCCAGCAGCGAGACGCAGGGGTACTACAATGAGCAGTTCTTC
CASSETQGYYNEQFF
>TRBJ1-1|NA|15|NA|TRBV7-2
TGTGCCAGCAGCTTAGTTCCGGGGTCACGAACTGAAGCTTTCTTT
CASSLVPGSRTEAFF